The T cell receptor (beta chain) under discussion was sequenced for a study of shared clonotypes between healthy human individuals. Overall study results and limits: Generally, naive subsets (rather than memory subsets) showed larger estimated richness. Around 5.4% of naive CD4 clonotypes were common to a few donors.

Germline V lookup: CDR1 SGHDN, CDR2 FVKESK. CDR3 length: 21 amino acids. Losses at the gene ends were 0 bases for V and 7 bases for J; bases not matched to a gene: 24. This clone was observed at least ten times. Antigen: not known. Per sorted-subset replicate PCR, input was approximately 0.2 ug DNA, representing around 30,000 T cell genomes. Clones were read by immunoSEQ multiplex PCR, and TCRdb kept only the in-frame ones, dropping some. Here the sample spans 100,000 or so clones, just over 65% being singletons. The TCR comes from a woman aged 25-40 years in good health. This sequence joins TRBV14 and TRBJ2-7; 10 bases are a match to TRBD2. The sequenced sample was memory CD8+ T cells sorted from blood. Specified subset: CD45RO+ cells pooled with CCR7-negative TemRA cells. CDR3 DNA sequence: TGTGCCAGCAGCCAAGATTACTTAGCGGGAGGCCAACTTACGGGTGATTCTGAGCAGTACTTC. Translated: CASSQDYLAGGQLTGDSEQYF.